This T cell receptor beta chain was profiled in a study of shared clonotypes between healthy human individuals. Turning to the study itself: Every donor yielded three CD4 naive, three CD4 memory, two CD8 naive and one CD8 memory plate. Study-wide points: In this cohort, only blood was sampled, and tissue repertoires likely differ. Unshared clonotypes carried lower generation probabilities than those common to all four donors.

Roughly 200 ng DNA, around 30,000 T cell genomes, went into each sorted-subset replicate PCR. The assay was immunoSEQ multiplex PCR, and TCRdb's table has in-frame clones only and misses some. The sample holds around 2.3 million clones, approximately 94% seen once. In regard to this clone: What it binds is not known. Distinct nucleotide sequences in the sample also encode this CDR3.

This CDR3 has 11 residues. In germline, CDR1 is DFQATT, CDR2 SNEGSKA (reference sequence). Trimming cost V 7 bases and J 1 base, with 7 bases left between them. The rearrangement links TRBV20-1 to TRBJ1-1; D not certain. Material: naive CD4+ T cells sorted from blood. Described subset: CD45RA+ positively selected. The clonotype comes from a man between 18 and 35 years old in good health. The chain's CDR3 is CSGRENTEAFF. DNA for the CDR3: TGCAGTGGTCGTGAGAACACTGAAGCTTTCTTT.